One sample yielded the 5 T cell receptor beta chains listed below, sequenced in a study of early T cells in non-severe SARS-CoV-2 infection. TCRdb called the 5' RACE reads again in MiXCR, with one record for every CDR3 protein. The profile shows about 99,000 distinct CDR3 sequences, roughly 15% of them singletons. The sequenced sample was whole blood. These receptors were collected from an adult who was a healthcare worker with PCR-confirmed SARS-CoV-2 infection or an uninfected control (not recorded which).

This clonotype was seen only a few times. This rearrangement joins TRBV20-1 to TRBJ1-5; D not certain. Germline values: CDR1 DFQATT, CDR2 SNEGSKA (reference sequence). This CDR3 is built from 13 residues. The V gene lost 3 bases and the J gene lost 2 bases, with 8 bases spanning the gap. The CDR3 coding sequence is TGCAGTGCTAGGCTGGGCCGCAATCAGCCCCAGCATTTT. This sequence encodes CSARLGRNQPQHF.

V is TRBV14 and J is TRBJ1-2; possibly TRBD1 for D (5 bases). Trimming pared 0 bases from V and 8 bases from J, leaving 22 bases between. Germline CDR1 and CDR2: SGHDN and FVKESK. The length of the CDR3 is 17 residues. Written as DNA, the CDR3 is TGTGCCAGCAGCCAAGATTGGGAGACCGGGACCATAGAGGGCTACACCTTC. Its protein is CASSQDWETGTIEGYTF.

This sequence joins TRBV13 and TRBJ1-2; D is perhaps TRBD1 (5 bases). From germline, CDR1 is PRHDT and CDR2 FYEKMQ (reference sequence). The CDR3 runs to 13 residues. V was pared by 1 base and J by 13 bases, with 16 bases between. The CDR3: CASSLAGSGGSTF. The CDR3 DNA is TGTGCCAGCAGCTTAGCAGGGTCAGGAGGTAGCACCTTC.

This clonotype was detected a few times. The chain links TRBV27 to TRBJ2-7, with 9 bases that match TRBD1. CDR3 length: 16 residues. The germline CDR1 and CDR2 sequences are MNHEY and SMNVEV (reference sequence). With V trimmed by 4 bases and J by 3 bases, 10 bases remained unmatched. The DNA of the CDR3 is TGTGCCAGCAGTTCCCGCCGGGACAGGGAGGGCTACGAGCAGTACTTC. The encoded protein is CASSSRRDREGYEQYF.

The chain has TRBV3-1 and TRBJ2-4; D is unresolved. The germline V gene encodes CDR1 LGHDT and CDR2 YNNKEL (reference sequence). This CDR3 region has 14 residues. Between the trimmed V and J ends, which lost 3 bases and 1 base, there was a span of 7 bases. The CDR3 region is CASSHLPAKNIQYF. The CDR3 nucleotides are TGTGCCAGCAGCCATTTGCCGGCCAAAAACATTCAGTACTTC.